This T cell receptor (beta chain) was recorded in a study of shared clonotypes between healthy human individuals. This clone was recorded only once. What it binds is unknown. Distinct nucleotide sequences in the sample also encode this CDR3. Data came from immunoSEQ multiplex PCR; TCRdb stores just in-frame clones and leaves some out. The sample shows roughly 1,000,000 clones, 78% of them seen only once. Into CD45RA+ naive and CD45RA-negative memory subsets, the CD4+ cells were split. General study findings and limits: Richness estimates generally favored naive over memory subsets.

The origin of this receptor is a man between 18 and 35 years old in good health. Some clones in this sample may be carry-over from other donors' samples. Sequenced sample: memory CD4+ T cells from PBMCs. Subset given: CD45RA-negative fraction.

The CDR3 region has the DNA TGTGCCAGTGAGTGGCGGGATGAGCAGTTCTTC. It encodes CASEWRDEQFF. This sequence joins TRBV19 and TRBJ2-1, with D perhaps TRBD2 (5 bases). CDR3 length: 11 amino acids. The germline CDR1 and CDR2 sequences are LNHDA and SQIVND (reference sequence). Trimming took 8 bases from V and 8 from J, leaving 10 bases between them.